This paragraph reports one TCR beta chain. The data originate from a study of identical twins. TCRdb re-called the 5' RACE reads through MiXCR, storing one row per CDR3 protein. The table lists 750,000 to 950,000 distinct CDR3 sequences, 10% to 15% of them singletons, with around 1.6% in the top ten. Another study also made use of these data, one on yellow fever vaccine responses in identical twins. As reported in that work: It has been reported that, in twins, the vaccine T cell response seemed partly convergent and partly personalized.

The sequence derives from a young woman in good health. The source material was PBMCs.

CDR3 in DNA: TGTGCCAGCAGTTACTCGACTAGCGGGAACATCTACGAGCAGTACTTC. Protein product: CASSYSTSGNIYEQYF. The chain uses TRBV6-5 and TRBJ2-7, with 11 bases lining up with TRBD2. Trimming cost V 0 bases and J 3 bases; bases outside gene matches: 4. CDR1 and CDR2 (germline): MNHEY, SVGAGI. This CDR3 has 16 amino acids.